This T cell receptor (beta chain) was profiled in a study of immune evolution from preneoplasia to lung adenocarcinoma (dated by TCRdb to about 2021). For the wider study: No AAH lesions showed HLA loss of heterozygosity, compared with 7% of AIS, 15% of MIA and around 35% of ADC lesions. Sample size was based on specimen availability rather than a prior power calculation. The study profiled immune contexture across lung adenocarcinoma precursors and invasive adenocarcinoma using immune gene expression, TCR sequencing and multiplex immunofluorescence. POLYSOLVER was used to infer Class I HLA alleles from exome data, while LOHHLA was used to detect allele-specific HLA loss. According to the study, some 97 samples were used for TCR sequencing. The immune data were combined with whole exome sequencing and methylation data from the same cohort of nodules. A total of some 48 patients with pulmonary nodules who underwent surgical resection were included in the overall cohort. Resected precursor lesions (AAH, AIS, MIA) and invasive adenocarcinomas were each compared against paired morphologically normal lung tissue. The TCR sequencing data were obtained from about 47 patients.

The germline V gene gives CDR1 as LGHNA and CDR2 as YNFKEQ. Relative to germline, V is 0 bases shorter and J is 0 bases shorter, with 3 bases between their ends. The CDR3 holds 14 amino acids from the cysteine to the phenylalanine. The read is trimmed to its CDR3 DNA, 42 bases read in frame from base 1. The immunoSEQ hsTCRbeta Kit was used to sequence TCR beta CDR3 regions from DNA. Per the authors' processing: TCR sequencing data were analysed with the ImmunoSEQ Analyzer. T cell clonality was defined as 1 minus Pielou's evenness computed on productive rearrangements. The inverse Simpson index, applied to productive templates, was used to measure T cell diversity. T cell density was TCR beta template counts normalized to usable DNA, estimated by amplifying and sequencing housekeeping genes. TCR metrics were compared across histologic stages using two-sided Kruskal-Wallis tests. TCRdb holds this immuneACCESS table with in-frame rearrangements only. Some clones are missing; in checked studies, unresolved V genes explain under half, and the rest has no known cause. The V and J calls and clone size are taken from that table; D and trimming were inferred from the DNA. This sample comprises 8,000 or so clones, roughly 80% of them detected only once. Approximately 9.2% of the sample is held by the ten biggest clonotypes.

Between the mid-2010s and the late 2010s, the patients underwent resection in either Japan or China. Histologic diagnosis of each case was confirmed independently by two lung cancer pathologists on H&E slides. Macro-dissection after pathologic assessment enriched premalignant or tumor cells for nucleic acid extraction. The AllPrep DNA/RNA FFPE Kit was used to isolate DNA from FFPE tissue. Study-level results and caveats: The findings reflected association rather than direct causation, and larger cohorts with long-term follow-up and longitudinal biopsies were considered necessary. Normal lung had the highest top T cell clone frequencies, and these frequencies appeared to fall progressively from AAH through AIS, MIA and invasive adenocarcinoma. KRAS-mutant nodules showed the highest T cell clonality compared with EGFR-mutant or double wild-type lesions. Because all patients were from Japan and China, applicability to Western populations was uncertain. Clonality was highest in normal lung, while later-stage lesions appeared to show lower clonality but higher T cell density and diversity.

A note on this clone: Its antigen remains unidentified. No base quality values were provided; no much bigger clone lies one nucleotide off.

The receptor chain draws on TRBV4-2 and TRBJ1-3, with the D gene uncertain. The specimen was FFPE minimally invasive lung adenocarcinoma tissue. The cell subset or site label, as the study defines it: micro-invasive lung adenocarcinoma (MIA). This receptor was identified in a donor older than 65 with lung adenocarcinoma. The sequenced DNA is TGTGCCAGCAGCCAAGATCCCTCTGGAAACACCATATATTTT. Translated, it reads CASSQDPSGNTIYF.